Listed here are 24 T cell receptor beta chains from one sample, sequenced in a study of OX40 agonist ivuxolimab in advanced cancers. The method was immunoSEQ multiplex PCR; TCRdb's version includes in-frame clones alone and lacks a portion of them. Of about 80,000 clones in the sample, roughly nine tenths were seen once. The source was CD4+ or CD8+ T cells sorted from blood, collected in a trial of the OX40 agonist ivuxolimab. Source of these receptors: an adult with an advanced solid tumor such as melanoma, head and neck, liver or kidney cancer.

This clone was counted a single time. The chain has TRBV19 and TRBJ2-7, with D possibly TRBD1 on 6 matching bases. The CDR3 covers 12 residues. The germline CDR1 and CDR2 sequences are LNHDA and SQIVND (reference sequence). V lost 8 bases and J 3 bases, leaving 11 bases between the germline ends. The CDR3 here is CASSEGDYEQYF. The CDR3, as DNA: TGTGCCAGTTCCGAGGGGGACTACGAGCAGTACTTC.

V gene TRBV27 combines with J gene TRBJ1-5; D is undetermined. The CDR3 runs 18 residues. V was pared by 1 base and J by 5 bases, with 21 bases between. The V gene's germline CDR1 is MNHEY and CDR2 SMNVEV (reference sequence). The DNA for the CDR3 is TGTGCCAGCAGTTTATTCGGTGGCGTTCAGACCCGTGATCAGCCCCAGCATTTT. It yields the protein CASSLFGGVQTRDQPQHF.

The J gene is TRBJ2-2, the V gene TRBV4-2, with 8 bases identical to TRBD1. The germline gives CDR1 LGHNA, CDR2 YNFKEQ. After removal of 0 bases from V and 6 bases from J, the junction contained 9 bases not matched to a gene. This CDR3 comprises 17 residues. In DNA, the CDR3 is TGTGCCAGCAGCCAAGACCCGGACAGGGCTAAAGCCGGGGAGCTGTTTTTT. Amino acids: CASSQDPDRAKAGELFF.

The CDR3, as DNA: TGTGCCATCAGTGAGCAGATCCTAGCGGGATATAGTAATGAGCAGTTCTTC. Amino acids: CAISEQILAGYSNEQFF. V and J are TRBV10-3 and TRBJ2-1; 9 nucleotides line up with TRBD2. CDR3 length equals 17 residues. CDR1 and CDR2 (germline): ENHRY, SYGVKD. V was clipped by 2 bases and J by 7 bases; unmatched bases: 12.

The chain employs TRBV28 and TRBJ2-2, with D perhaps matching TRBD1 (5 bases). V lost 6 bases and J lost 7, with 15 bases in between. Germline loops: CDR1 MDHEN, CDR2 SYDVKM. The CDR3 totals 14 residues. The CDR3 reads CASRVVAGHGELFF. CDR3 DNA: TGTGCCAGCAGGGTCGTTGCAGGGCACGGGGAGCTGTTTTTT.

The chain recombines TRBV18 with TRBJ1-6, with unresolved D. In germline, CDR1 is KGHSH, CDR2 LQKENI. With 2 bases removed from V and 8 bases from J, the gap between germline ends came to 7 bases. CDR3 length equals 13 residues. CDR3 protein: CASSPFQDSPLHF. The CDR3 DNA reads TGTGCCAGCTCACCATTCCAGGATTCACCCCTCCACTTT.

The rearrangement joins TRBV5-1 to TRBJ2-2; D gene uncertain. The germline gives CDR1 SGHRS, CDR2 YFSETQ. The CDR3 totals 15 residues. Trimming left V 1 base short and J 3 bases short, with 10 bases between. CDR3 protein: CASSLSLAHTGELFF. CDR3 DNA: TGCGCCAGCAGCTTGTCGTTAGCACACACCGGGGAGCTGTTTTTT. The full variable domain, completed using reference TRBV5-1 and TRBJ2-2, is KAGVTQTPRYLIKTRGQQVTLSCSPISGHRSVSWYQQTPGQGLQFLFEYFSETQRNKGNFPGRFSGRQFSNSRSEMNVSTLELGDSALYLCASSLSLAHTGELFFGEGSRLTVL.

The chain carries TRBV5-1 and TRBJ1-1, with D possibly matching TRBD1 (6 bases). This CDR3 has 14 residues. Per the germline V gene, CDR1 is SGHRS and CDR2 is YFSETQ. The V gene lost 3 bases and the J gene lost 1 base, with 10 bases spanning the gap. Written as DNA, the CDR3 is TGCGCCAGCAGCTGGCCGGGACAGAACACTGAAGCTTTCTTT. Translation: CASSWPGQNTEAFF.

CDR3 in amino acids: CASSLAAGGATYEQYF. CDR3 coding DNA: TGCGCCAGCAGCTTGGCCGCGGGGGGAGCGACCTACGAGCAGTACTTC. The gene calls are TRBV5-1 and TRBJ2-7, with TRBD2 matching 8 bases. Losses at the gene ends were 0 bases for V and 2 bases for J; bases not matched to a gene: 7. Germline V CDR1 and CDR2: SGHRS, YFSETQ. The CDR3 sequence is 16 residues long.

The CDR3 bases are TGCGCCAGCAGCTTGGTCACAGGGGCCTACGAGCAGTACTTC. It translates to CASSLVTGAYEQYF. The V call is TRBV5-1, the J call TRBJ2-7; 7 bases match TRBD1. Germline trimming cut 0 bases from V and 2 bases from J; bases unmatched to any gene: 2. The V gene's germline CDR1 is SGHRS and CDR2 YFSETQ. The CDR3 covers 14 residues.

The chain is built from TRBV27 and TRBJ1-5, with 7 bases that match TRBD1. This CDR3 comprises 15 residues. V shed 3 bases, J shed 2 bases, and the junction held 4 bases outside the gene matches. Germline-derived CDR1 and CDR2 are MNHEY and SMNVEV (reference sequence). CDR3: CASSFQGVGNQPQHF. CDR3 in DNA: TGTGCCAGCAGTTTCCAGGGGGTCGGCAATCAGCCCCAGCATTTT.

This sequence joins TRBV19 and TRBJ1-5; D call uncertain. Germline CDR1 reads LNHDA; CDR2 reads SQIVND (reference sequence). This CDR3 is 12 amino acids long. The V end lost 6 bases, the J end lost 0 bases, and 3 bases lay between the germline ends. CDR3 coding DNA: TGTGCCAGTAGAGATAGCAATCAGCCCCAGCATTTT. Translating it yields CASRDSNQPQHF.

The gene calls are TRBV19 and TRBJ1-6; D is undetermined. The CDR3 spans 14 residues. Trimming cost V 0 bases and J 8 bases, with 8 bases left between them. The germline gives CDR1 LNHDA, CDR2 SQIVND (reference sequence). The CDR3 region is CASSIELGDSPLHF. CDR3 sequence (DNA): TGTGCCAGTAGTATAGAACTTGGGGATTCACCCCTCCACTTT.

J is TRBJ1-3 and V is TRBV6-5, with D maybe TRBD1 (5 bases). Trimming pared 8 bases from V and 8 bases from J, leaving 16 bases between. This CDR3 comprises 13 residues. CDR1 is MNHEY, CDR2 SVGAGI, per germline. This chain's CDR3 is CASSGPGWDTIYF. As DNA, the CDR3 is TGTGCCAGCTCGGGACCAGGGTGGGACACCATATATTTT.

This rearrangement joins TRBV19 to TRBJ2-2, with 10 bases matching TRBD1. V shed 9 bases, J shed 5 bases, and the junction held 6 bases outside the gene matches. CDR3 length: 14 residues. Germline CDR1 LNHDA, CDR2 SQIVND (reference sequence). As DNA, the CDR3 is TGTGCCAGCAGGGACAGGGGAAGGACCGGGGAGCTGTTTTTT. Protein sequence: CASRDRGRTGELFF. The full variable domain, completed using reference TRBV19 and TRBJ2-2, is DGGITQSPKYLFRKEGQNVTLSCEQNLNHDAMYWYRQDPGQGLRLIYYSQIVNDFQKGDIAEGYSVSREKKESFPLTVTSAQKNPTAFYLCASRDRGRTGELFFGEGSRLTVL.

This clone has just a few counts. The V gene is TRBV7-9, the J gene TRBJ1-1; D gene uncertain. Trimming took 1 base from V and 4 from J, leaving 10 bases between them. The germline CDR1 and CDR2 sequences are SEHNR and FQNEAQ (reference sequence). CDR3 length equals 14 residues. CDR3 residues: CASSLGVRGTEAFF. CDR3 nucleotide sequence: TGTGCCAGCAGCTTAGGGGTTCGGGGCACTGAAGCTTTCTTT.

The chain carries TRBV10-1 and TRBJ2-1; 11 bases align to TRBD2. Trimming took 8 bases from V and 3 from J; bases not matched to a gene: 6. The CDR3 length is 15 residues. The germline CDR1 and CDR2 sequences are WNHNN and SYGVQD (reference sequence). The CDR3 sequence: CASGSGLAGYNEQFF. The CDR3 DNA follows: TGCGCCAGCGGCTCCGGACTAGCGGGCTACAATGAGCAGTTCTTC.

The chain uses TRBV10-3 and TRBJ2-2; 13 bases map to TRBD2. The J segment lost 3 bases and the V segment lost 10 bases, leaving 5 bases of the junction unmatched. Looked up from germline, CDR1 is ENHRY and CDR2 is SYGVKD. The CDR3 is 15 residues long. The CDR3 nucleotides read TGTGCCACCCGGACTAGCGGGAGACACACCGGGGAGCTGTTTTTT. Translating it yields CATRTSGRHTGELFF.

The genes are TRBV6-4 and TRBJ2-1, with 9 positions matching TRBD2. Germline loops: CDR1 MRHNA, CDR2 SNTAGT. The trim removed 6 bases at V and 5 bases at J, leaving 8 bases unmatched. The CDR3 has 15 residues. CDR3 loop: CASSVGTSSNNEQFF. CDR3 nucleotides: TGTGCCAGCAGCGTCGGGACTAGCAGTAACAATGAGCAGTTCTTC.

CDR3 sequence (DNA): TGCGCCAGCAGGCTCGGGGGGTCCTCCTACGAGCAGTACTTC. It specifies CASRLGGSSYEQYF. The rearrangement links TRBV5-1 to TRBJ2-7, with 7 bases identical to TRBD2. The CDR3 has 14 amino acids. Germline trimming cut 5 bases from V and 0 bases from J; bases unmatched to any gene: 5. CDR1 SGHRS and CDR2 YFSETQ come from the germline V gene.

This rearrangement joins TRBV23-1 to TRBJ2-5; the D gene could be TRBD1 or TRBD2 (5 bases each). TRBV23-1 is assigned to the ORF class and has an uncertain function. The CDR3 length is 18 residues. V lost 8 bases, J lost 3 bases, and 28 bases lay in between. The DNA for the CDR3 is TGCGCCAGCGGCCTGGGGGACGGATCTTCGACGACCGAAGAGACCCAGTACTTC. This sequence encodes CASGLGDGSSTTEETQYF.

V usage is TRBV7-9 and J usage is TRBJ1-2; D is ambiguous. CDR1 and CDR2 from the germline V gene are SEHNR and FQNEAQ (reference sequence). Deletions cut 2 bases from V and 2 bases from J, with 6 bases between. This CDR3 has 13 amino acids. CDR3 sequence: CASSLPVNYGYTF. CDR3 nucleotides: TGTGCCAGCAGCTTACCAGTCAACTATGGCTACACCTTC.

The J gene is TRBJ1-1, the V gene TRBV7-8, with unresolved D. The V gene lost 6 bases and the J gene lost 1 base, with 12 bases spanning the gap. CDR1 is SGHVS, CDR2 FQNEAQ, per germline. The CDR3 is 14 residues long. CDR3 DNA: TGTGCCAGCAGTTTAACGGAGGCGAACACTGAAGCTTTCTTT. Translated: CASSLTEANTEAFF.

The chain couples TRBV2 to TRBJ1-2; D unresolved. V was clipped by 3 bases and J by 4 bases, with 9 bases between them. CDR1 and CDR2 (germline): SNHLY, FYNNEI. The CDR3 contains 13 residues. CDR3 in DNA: TGTGCCAGCAGTGAGGAAGTCCTCTATGGCTACACCTTC. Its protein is CASSEEVLYGYTF.